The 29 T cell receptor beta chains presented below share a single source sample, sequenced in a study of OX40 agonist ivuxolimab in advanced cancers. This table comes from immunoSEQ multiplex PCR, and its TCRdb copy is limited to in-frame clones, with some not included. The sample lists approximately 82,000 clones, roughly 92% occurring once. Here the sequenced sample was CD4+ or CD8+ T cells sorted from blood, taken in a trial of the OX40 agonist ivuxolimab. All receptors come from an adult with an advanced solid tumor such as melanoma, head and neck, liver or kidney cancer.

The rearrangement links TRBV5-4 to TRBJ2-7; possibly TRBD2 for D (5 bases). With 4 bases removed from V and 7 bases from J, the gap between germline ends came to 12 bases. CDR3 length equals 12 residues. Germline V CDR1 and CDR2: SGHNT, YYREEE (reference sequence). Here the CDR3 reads CASSRPAGEQYF. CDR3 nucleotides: TGTGCCAGCAGCCGCCCGGCGGGTGAGCAGTACTTC.

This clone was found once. For the CDR3, the DNA is TGTGCCAGCAGCTCCCGCCTAAATCCTCGGTTCTTC. The encoded protein is CASSSRLNPRFF. V is TRBV7-9 and J is TRBJ2-1; D remains unclear. This CDR3 has 12 residues. Germline CDR1 is SEHNR and CDR2 is FQNEAQ (reference sequence). With 4 bases removed from V and 15 bases from J, the gap between germline ends came to 16 bases.

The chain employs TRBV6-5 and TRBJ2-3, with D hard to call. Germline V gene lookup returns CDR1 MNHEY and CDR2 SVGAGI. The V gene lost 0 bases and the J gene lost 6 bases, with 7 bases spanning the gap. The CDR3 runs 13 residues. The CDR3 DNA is TGTGCCAGCAGTTACTCCTTACTGGATACGCAGTATTTT. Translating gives CASSYSLLDTQYF.

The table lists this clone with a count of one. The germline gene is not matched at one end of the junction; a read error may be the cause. The CDR3 loop reads CASSVAGVADTQYF. The DNA for the CDR3 is TGTGCCAGCAGCGTAGCGGGAGTCGCGGATACGCAGTATTTT. The chain carries TRBV7-2 and TRBJ2-3; 9 bases fit TRBD2. This CDR3 is 14 amino acids long. Per the germline V gene, CDR1 is SGHTA and CDR2 is FQGNSA. Combining the CDR3 with reference TRBV7-2 and TRBJ2-3 gives the whole variable domain GAGVSQSPSNKVTEKGKDVELRCDPISGHTALYWYRQSLGQGLEFLIYFQGNSAPDKSGLPSDRFSAERTGGSVSTLTIQRTQQEDSAVYLCASSVAGVADTQYFGPGTRLTVL.

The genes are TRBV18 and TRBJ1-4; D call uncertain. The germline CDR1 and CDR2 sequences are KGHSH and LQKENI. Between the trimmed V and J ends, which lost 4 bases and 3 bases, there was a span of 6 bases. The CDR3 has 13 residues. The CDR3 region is CASSLDSNEKLFF. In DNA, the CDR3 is TGTGCCAGCTCACTCGACTCTAATGAAAAACTGTTTTTT.

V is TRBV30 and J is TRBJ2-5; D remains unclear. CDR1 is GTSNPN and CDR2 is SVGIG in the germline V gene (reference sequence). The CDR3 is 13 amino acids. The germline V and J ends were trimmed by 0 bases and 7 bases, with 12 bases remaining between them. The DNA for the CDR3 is TGTGCCTGGAGTGTAGCAGGCTCGGGGACCCAGTACTTC. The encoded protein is CAWSVAGSGTQYF.

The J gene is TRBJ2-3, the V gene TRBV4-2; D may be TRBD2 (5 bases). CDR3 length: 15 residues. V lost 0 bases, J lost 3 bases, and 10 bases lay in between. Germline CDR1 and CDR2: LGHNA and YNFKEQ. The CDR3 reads CASSQELVGTDTQYF. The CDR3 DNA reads TGTGCCAGCAGCCAAGAACTAGTAGGTACAGATACGCAGTATTTT.

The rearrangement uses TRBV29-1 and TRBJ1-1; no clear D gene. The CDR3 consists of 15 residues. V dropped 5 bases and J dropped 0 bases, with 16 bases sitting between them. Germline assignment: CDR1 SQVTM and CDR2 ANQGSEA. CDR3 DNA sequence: TGCAGCGTTTTGGTTACGTTACCTTTGAACACTGAAGCTTTCTTT. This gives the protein CSVLVTLPLNTEAFF.

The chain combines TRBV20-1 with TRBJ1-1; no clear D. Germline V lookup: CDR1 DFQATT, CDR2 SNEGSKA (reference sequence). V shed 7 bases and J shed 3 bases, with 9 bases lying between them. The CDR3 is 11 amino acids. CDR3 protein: CSVISYTEAFF. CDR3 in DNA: TGCAGTGTAATCAGTTACACTGAAGCTTTCTTT.

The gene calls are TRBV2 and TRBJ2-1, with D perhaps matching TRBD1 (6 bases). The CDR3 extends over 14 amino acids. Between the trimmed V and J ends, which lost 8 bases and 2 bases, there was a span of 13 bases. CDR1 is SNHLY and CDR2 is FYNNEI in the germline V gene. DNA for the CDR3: TGTGCCAGCCGTAACAGGGCCGCCTACAATGAGCAGTTCTTC. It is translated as CASRNRAAYNEQFF. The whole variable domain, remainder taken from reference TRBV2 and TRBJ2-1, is EPEVTQTPSHQVTQMGQEVILRCVPISNHLYFYWYRQILGQKVEFLVSFYNNEISEKSEIFDDQFSVERPDGSNFTLKIRSTKLEDSAMYFCASRNRAAYNEQFFGPGTRLTVL.

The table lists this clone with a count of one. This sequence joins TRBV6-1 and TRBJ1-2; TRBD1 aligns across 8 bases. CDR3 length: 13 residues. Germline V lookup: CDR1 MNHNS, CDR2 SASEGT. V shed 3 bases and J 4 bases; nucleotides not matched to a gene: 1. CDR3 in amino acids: CASSEGTGYGYTF. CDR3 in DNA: TGTGCCAGCAGTGAGGGGACAGGCTATGGCTACACCTTC.

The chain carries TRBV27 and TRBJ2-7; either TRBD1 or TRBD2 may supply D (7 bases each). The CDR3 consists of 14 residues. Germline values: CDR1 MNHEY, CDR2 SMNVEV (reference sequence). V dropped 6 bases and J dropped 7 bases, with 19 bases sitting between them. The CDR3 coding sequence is TGTGCCAGCAGGGGTACAATCAGGGGGGGAGAGCAGTACTTC. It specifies CASRGTIRGGEQYF.

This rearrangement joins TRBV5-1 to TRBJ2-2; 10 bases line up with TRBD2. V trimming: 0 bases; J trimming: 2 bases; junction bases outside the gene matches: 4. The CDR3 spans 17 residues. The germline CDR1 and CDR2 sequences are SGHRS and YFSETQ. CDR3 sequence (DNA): TGCGCCAGCAGCTTGGCGGCTAGCGGGGGTAACACCGGGGAGCTGTTTTTT. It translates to CASSLAASGGNTGELFF.

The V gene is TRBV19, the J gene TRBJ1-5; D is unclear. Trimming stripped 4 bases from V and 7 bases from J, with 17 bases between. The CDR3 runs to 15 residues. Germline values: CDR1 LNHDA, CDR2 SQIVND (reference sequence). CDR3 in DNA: TGTGCCAGTAGTACTGAGGCCCGGGATCGGCAGCCCCAGCATTTT. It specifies CASSTEARDRQPQHF. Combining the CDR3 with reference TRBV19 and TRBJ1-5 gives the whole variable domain DGGITQSPKYLFRKEGQNVTLSCEQNLNHDAMYWYRQDPGQGLRLIYYSQIVNDFQKGDIAEGYSVSREKKESFPLTVTSAQKNPTAFYLCASSTEARDRQPQHFGDGTRLSIL.

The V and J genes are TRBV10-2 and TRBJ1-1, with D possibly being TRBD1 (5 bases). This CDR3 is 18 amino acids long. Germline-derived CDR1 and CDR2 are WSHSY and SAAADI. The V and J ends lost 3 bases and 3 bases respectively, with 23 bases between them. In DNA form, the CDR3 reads TGCGCCAGCAGTGAACGGGGGGTATGGGGAGAGATGGACACTGAAGCTTTCTTT. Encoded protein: CASSERGVWGEMDTEAFF.

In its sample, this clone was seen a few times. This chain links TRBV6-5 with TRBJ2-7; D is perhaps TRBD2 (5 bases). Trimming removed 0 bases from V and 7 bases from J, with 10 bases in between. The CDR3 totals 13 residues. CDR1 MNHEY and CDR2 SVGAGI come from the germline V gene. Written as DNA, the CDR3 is TGTGCCAGCAGTTACTCGACTACGGAGGAGCAGTACTTC. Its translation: CASSYSTTEEQYF.

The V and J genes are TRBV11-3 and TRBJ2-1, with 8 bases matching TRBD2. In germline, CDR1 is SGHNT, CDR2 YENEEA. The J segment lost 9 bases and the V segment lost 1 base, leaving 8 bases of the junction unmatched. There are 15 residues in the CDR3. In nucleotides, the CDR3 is TGTGCCAGCAGCTTAGTCGGAGCGGGAGTCGGTGAGCAGTTCTTC. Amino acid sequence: CASSLVGAGVGEQFF.

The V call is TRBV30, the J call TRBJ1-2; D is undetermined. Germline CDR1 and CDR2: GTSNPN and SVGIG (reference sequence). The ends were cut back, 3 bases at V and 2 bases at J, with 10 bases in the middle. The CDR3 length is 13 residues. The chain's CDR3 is CAWRTTGNYGYTF. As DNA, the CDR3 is TGTGCCTGGAGAACTACGGGAAACTATGGCTACACCTTC.

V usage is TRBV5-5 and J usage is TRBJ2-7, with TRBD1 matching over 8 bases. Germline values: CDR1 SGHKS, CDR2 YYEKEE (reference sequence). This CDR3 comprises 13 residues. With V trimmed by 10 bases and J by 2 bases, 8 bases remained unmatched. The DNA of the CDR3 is TGTGCCTCGGCCAGACAGGGGACCTACGAGCAGTACTTC. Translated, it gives CASARQGTYEQYF.

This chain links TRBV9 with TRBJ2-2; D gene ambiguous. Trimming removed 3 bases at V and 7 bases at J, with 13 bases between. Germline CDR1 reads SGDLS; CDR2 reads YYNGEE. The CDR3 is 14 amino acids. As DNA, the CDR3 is TGTGCCAGCAGCGCCGGACCTGGCGACGGGGAGCTGTTTTTT. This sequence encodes CASSAGPGDGELFF.

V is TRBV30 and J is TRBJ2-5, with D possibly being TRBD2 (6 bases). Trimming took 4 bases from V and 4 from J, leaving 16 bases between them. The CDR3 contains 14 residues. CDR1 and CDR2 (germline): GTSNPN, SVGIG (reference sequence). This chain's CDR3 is CAWTNTGGVETQYF. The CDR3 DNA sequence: TGTGCCTGGACCAACACTGGAGGGGTAGAGACCCAGTACTTC.

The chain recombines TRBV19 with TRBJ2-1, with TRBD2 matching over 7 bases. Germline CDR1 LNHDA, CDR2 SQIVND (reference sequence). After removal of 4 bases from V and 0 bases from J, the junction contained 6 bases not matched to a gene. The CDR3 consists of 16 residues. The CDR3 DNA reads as TGTGCCAGTAGTAAGTCTAGCGGAAGCTCCTACAATGAGCAGTTCTTC. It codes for CASSKSSGSSYNEQFF.

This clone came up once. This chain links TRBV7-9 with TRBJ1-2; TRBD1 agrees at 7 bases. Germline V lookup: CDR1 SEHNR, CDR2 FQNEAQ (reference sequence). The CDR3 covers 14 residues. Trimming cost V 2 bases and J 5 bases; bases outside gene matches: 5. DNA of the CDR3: TGTGCCAGCAGCTTAAAAGACAGGGAATATGGCTACACCTTC. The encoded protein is CASSLKDREYGYTF.

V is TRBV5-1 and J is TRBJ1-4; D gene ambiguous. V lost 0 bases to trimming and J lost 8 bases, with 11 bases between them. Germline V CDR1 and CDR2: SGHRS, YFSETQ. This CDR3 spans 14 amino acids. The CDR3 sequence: CASSLDGVSEKLFF. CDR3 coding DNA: TGCGCCAGCAGCTTGGATGGGGTCAGCGAAAAACTGTTTTTT.

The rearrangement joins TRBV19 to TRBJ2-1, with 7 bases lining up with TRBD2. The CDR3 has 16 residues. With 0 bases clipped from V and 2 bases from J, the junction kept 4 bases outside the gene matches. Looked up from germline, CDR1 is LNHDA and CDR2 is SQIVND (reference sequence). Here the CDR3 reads CASSIETSWAYNEQFF. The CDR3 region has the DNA TGTGCCAGTAGTATAGAGACTAGCTGGGCCTACAATGAGCAGTTCTTC.

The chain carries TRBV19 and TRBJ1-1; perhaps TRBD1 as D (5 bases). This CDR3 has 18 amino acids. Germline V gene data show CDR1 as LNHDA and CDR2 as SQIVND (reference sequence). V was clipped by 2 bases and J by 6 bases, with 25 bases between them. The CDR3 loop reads CASSIFAGALIGGAEAFF. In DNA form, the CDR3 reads TGTGCCAGTAGTATATTTGCGGGAGCACTAATTGGGGGGGCTGAAGCTTTCTTT.

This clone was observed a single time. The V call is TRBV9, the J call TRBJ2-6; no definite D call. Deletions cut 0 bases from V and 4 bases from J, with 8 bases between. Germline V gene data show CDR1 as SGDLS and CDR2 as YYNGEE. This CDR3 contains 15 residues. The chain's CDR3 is CASSVAILGANVLTF. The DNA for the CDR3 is TGTGCCAGCAGCGTAGCGATCTTAGGGGCCAACGTCCTGACTTTC. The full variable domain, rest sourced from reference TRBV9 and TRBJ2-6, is DSGVTQTPKHLITATGQRVTLRCSPRSGDLSVYWYQQSLDQGLQFLIQYYNGEERAKGNILERFSAQQFPDLHSELNLSSLELGDSALYFCASSVAILGANVLTFGAGSRLTVL.

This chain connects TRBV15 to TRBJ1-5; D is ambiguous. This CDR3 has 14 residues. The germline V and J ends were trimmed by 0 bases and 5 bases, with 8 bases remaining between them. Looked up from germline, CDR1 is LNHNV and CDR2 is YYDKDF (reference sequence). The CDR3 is CATSREMADQPQHF. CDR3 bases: TGTGCCACCAGCAGAGAGATGGCTGATCAGCCCCAGCATTTT.

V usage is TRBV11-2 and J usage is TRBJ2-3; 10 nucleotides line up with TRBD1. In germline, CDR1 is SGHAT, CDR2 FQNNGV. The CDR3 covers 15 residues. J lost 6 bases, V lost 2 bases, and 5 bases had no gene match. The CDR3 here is CASSLRQGARDTQYF. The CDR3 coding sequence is TGTGCCAGCAGCTTAAGACAGGGGGCGAGGGATACGCAGTATTTT.